Below, 20 T cell receptor beta chains from the same sample are listed, as sequenced in a study of cytomegalovirus exposure and HLA in healthy donors. The method was immunoSEQ multiplex PCR; TCRdb's version includes in-frame clones alone and lacks a portion of them. Counted here are more than 85,000 clones, over 75% occurring once; the ten biggest clones make up approximately 1.4%. Material for sequencing was PBMCs. The receptor source for this set is a woman younger than 45 in good health and CMV-seropositive.

This chain uses TRBV28 with TRBJ1-2, with a weak D call TRBD1 (5 bases). The CDR3 contains 13 residues. V was trimmed by 2 bases and J by 8 bases, leaving 12 bases between them. Per the germline V gene, CDR1 is MDHEN and CDR2 is SYDVKM. The CDR3 bases are TGTGCCAGCAGTTTACCCGACAGCCCCGGCTACACCTTC. As protein: CASSLPDSPGYTF.

V gene TRBV25-1 combines with J gene TRBJ1-4; 12 bases agree with TRBD1. Per the germline V gene, CDR1 is MGHDK and CDR2 is SYGVNS. Trimming at V came to 3 bases and at J to 8 bases, leaving 7 bases not matched to a gene. The CDR3 has 16 residues. The CDR3 loop is CASSDRDRGLREKLFF. In DNA form, the CDR3 reads TGTGCCAGCAGTGACCGGGACAGGGGGCTCCGGGAAAAACTGTTTTTT.

This clone appeared once. The chain carries TRBV20-1 and TRBJ1-2, with 8 bases that match TRBD1. Trimming took 7 bases from V and 4 from J; bases not matched to a gene: 2. This CDR3 contains 11 residues. The germline CDR1 and CDR2 sequences are DFQATT and SNEGSKA (reference sequence). This CDR3 reads CSVGQGYGYTF. DNA for the CDR3: TGCAGTGTAGGACAGGGCTATGGCTACACCTTC.

This rearrangement joins TRBV27 to TRBJ1-6, with 8 bases fitting TRBD1. The CDR3 is 14 residues long. CDR1 and CDR2 (germline): MNHEY, SMNVEV (reference sequence). With 9 bases clipped from V and 5 bases from J, the junction kept 6 bases outside the gene matches. CDR3 protein: CASWAGGNNSPLHF. CDR3 coding DNA: TGTGCCAGTTGGGCAGGGGGCAATAATTCACCCCTCCACTTT.

This clone was counted a single time. CDR3 sequence: CASSLDLIGDTIYF. Written as DNA, the CDR3 is TGTGCCAGCAGCTTAGATCTGATCGGAGACACCATATATTTT. The chain uses TRBV11-2 and TRBJ1-3, with no clear D. The V gene lost 0 bases and the J gene lost 8 bases, with 11 bases spanning the gap. CDR1 is SGHAT and CDR2 is FQNNGV in the germline V gene. The CDR3 runs 14 residues. Full variable domain (missing parts from reference TRBV11-2 and TRBJ1-3): EAGVAQSPRYKIIEKRQSVAFWCNPISGHATLYWYQQILGQGPKLLIQFQNNGVVDDSQLPKDRFSAERLKGVDSTLKIQPAKLEDSAVYLCASSLDLIGDTIYFGEGSWLTVV.

The chain carries TRBV14 and TRBJ2-1; D possibly corresponds to TRBD2 (6 bases). This CDR3 region has 17 residues. Germline V gene data show CDR1 as SGHDN and CDR2 as FVKESK. The V and J ends lost 3 bases and 6 bases respectively, with 21 bases between them. The CDR3 nucleotides read TGTGCCAGCAGCCACCTACCGCGGGATACCCCGGGCAATGAGCAGTTCTTC. Its translation is CASSHLPRDTPGNEQFF.

This clone was observed once. V gene TRBV4-3 combines with J gene TRBJ2-5; maybe TRBD2 (5 bases). There are 16 residues in the CDR3. V was cut by 2 bases and J by 1 base, with 14 bases left in between. Germline V CDR1 and CDR2: LGHNA, YSLEER. The CDR3 bases are TGCGCCAGCAGCCAATCCGCCTTTGGGAGCCAAGAGACCCAGTACTTC. Protein: CASSQSAFGSQETQYF.

This clone was recorded a few times. The rearrangement links TRBV14 to TRBJ2-1; 7 bases fit TRBD2. Germline V lookup: CDR1 SGHDN, CDR2 FVKESK. This CDR3 region has 17 residues. After removal of 4 bases from V and 7 bases from J, the junction contained 16 bases not matched to a gene. The CDR3 DNA reads TGTGCCAGCAGCCGGGGCCTAGGGACTACCCTATCGAATGAGCAGTTCTTC. This encodes CASSRGLGTTLSNEQFF.

V and J are TRBV5-1 and TRBJ2-5; 9 bases fit TRBD1. Germline assignment: CDR1 SGHRS and CDR2 YFSETQ. The CDR3 is made up of 15 amino acids. V trimming: 2 bases; J trimming: 0 bases; junction bases outside the gene matches: 2. The CDR3 bases are TGCGCCAGCAGCTTAGGGACAGGGAACCAAGAGACCCAGTACTTC. This codes for CASSLGTGNQETQYF.

The chain joins TRBV4-1 to TRBJ2-7; tentative D call: TRBD1 (6 bases). V shed 4 bases and J shed 0 bases, with 13 bases lying between them. The length of the CDR3 is 15 residues. Germline V gives CDR1 MGHRA, CDR2 YSYEKL. CDR3 DNA sequence: TGCGCCAGCAGCCCAACAGGGCACAACTCCTACGAGCAGTACTTC. Translating it yields CASSPTGHNSYEQYF.

The rearrangement joins TRBV6-6 to TRBJ2-3; D is unresolved. The CDR3 sequence is 16 residues long. CDR1 and CDR2 from the germline V gene are MNHNY and SVGAGI (reference sequence). V lost 2 bases, J lost 0 bases, and 12 bases lay in between. CDR3 DNA: TGTGCCAGCAGTTACCTTCCACTCGTGAGCACAGATACGCAGTATTTT. Encoded protein: CASSYLPLVSTDTQYF.

The chain combines TRBV19 with TRBJ2-7; D perhaps matches TRBD2 (6 bases). V shed 10 bases and J shed 6 bases, with 25 bases lying between them. This CDR3 region has 15 residues. CDR1 is LNHDA and CDR2 is SQIVND in the germline V gene (reference sequence). The CDR3 nucleotides read TGTGCCACCGCGAGGAGGGAAACAACTTTGTTCGAGCAGTACTTC. As protein: CATARRETTLFEQYF. Looking up the rest from reference TRBV19 and TRBJ2-7 gives the full variable domain: DGGITQSPKYLFRKEGQNVTLSCEQNLNHDAMYWYRQDPGQGLRLIYYSQIVNDFQKGDIAEGYSVSREKKESFPLTVTSAQKNPTAFYLCATARRETTLFEQYFGPGTRLTVT.

This chain joins TRBV4-1 and TRBJ2-1; 7 bases line up with TRBD2. Per the germline V gene, CDR1 is MGHRA and CDR2 is YSYEKL. After removal of 2 bases from V and 3 bases from J, the junction contained 4 bases not matched to a gene. The CDR3 sequence is 15 residues long. The CDR3: CASSQYTSDYNEQFF. The CDR3 DNA sequence: TGCGCCAGCAGCCAATACACTAGCGACTACAATGAGCAGTTCTTC.

V is TRBV25-1 and J is TRBJ2-3; D is possibly TRBD1 (5 bases). The CDR3 extends over 13 amino acids. Trimming pared 10 bases from V and 5 bases from J, leaving 16 bases between. Germline V gene data show CDR1 as MGHDK and CDR2 as SYGVNS. The CDR3 region is CATQGLARDTQYF. The CDR3 DNA reads TGTGCCACCCAGGGCCTGGCGAGAGATACGCAGTATTTT.

The chain employs TRBV5-6 and TRBJ2-7; 8 bases line up with TRBD1. The CDR3 totals 13 residues. With 4 bases clipped from V and 6 bases from J, the junction kept 6 bases outside the gene matches. Germline V lookup: CDR1 SGHDT, CDR2 YYEEEE. CDR3 region: CASSPGQGGEQYF. In nucleotides, the CDR3 is TGTGCCAGCAGCCCCGGACAGGGTGGCGAGCAGTACTTC.

The sample holds a few counts of this clone. The rearrangement joins TRBV6-1 to TRBJ1-4; TRBD1 might be the D (5 bases). In germline, CDR1 is MNHNS, CDR2 SASEGT. With 0 bases removed from V and 11 bases from J, the gap between germline ends came to 10 bases. This CDR3 is built from 13 residues. The DNA for the CDR3 is TGTGCCAGCAGTGAAGCGCGGGGCCTGAAACTGTTTTTT. Translated, it gives CASSEARGLKLFF.

The gene calls are TRBV29-1 and TRBJ2-1, with 9 bases identical to TRBD2. After removal of 4 bases from V and 2 bases from J, the junction contained 6 bases not matched to a gene. Germline-derived CDR1 and CDR2 are SQVTM and ANQGSEA. This CDR3 is built from 15 residues. CDR3 protein: CSVGVAGVPYNEQFF. The CDR3 region has the DNA TGCAGCGTTGGGGTAGCGGGAGTCCCCTACAATGAGCAGTTCTTC.

The V call is TRBV6-1, the J call TRBJ2-3; D may be TRBD2 (7 bases). In germline, CDR1 is MNHNS, CDR2 SASEGT. Trimming cost V 1 base and J 4 bases, with 15 bases left between them. The CDR3 covers 16 residues. CDR3 DNA: TGTGCCAGCAGTGAAGAAGTCGCGGGGGCCCCAGATACGCAGTATTTT. Translation gives CASSEEVAGAPDTQYF.

The V and J genes are TRBV30 and TRBJ2-1, with D possibly being TRBD2 (6 bases). This CDR3 contains 13 residues. Germline V gives CDR1 GTSNPN, CDR2 SVGIG (reference sequence). Trimming stripped 1 base from V and 8 bases from J, with 12 bases between. CDR3 DNA: TGTGCCTGGAGTGGCGGGGTCGCCCATGAGCAGTTCTTC. Translating gives CAWSGGVAHEQFF.

This chain links TRBV6-5 with TRBJ1-5; 9 bases match TRBD1. The CDR3 contains 16 residues. Germline V gene data show CDR1 as MNHEY and CDR2 as SVGAGI. The junction had 15 bases not matched to a gene; V was cut back by 4 bases and J by 11 bases. CDR3 nucleotide sequence: TGTGCCAGCAGTTCCGGGACAGGGTCCGCGAGAGGGTCCCAGCATTTT. Translating gives CASSSGTGSARGSQHF.